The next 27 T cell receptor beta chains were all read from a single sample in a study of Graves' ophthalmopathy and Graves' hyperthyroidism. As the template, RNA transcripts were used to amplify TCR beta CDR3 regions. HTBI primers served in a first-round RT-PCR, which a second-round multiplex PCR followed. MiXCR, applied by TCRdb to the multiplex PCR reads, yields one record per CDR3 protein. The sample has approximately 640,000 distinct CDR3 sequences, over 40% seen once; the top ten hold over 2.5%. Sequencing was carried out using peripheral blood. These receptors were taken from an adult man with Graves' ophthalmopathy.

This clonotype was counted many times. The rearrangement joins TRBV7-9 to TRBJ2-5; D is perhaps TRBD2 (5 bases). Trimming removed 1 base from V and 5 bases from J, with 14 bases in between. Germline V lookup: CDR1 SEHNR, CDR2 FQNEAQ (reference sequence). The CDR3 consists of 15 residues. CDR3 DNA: TGTGCCAGCAGCTTAGGACTACTTGGCCGGGAGACCCAGTACTTC. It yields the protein CASSLGLLGRETQYF.

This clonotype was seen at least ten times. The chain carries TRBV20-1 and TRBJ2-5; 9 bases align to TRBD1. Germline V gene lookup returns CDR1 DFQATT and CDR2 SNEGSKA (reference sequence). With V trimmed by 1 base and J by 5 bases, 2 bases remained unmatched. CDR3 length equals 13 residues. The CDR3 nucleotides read TGCAGTGCTAGAGGGACAGGGGAGGAGACCCAGTACTTC. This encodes CSARGTGEETQYF.

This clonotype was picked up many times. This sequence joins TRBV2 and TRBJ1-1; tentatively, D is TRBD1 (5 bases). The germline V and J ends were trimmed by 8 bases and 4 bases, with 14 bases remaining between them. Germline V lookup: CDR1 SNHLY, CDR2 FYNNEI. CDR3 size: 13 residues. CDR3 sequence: CASGYRPGTEAFF. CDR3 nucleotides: TGTGCCAGCGGGTACAGGCCCGGCACTGAAGCTTTCTTT.

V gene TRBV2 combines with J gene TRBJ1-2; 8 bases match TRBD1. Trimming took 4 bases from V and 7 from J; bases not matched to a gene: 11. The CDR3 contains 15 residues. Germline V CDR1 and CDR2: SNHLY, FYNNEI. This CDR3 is CASSASQGAGGGYTF. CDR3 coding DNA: TGTGCCAGCAGTGCTAGTCAGGGGGCTGGTGGTGGCTACACCTTC.

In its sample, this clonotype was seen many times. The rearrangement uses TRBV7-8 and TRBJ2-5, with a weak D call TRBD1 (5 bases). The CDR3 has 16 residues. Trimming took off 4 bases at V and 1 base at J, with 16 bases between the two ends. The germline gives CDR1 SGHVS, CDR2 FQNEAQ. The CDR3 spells CASSSDRTRPQETQYF. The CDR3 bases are TGTGCCAGCAGCTCCGACAGAACCCGGCCCCAAGAGACCCAGTACTTC.

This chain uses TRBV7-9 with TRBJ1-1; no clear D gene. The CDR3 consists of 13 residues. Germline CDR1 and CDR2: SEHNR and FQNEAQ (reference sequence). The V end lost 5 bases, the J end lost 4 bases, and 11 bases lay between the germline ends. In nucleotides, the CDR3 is TGTGCCAGCAGCCAAGAGTCGGTCACTGAAGCTTTCTTT. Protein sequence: CASSQESVTEAFF. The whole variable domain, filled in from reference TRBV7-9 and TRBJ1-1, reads DTGVSQNPRHKITKRGQNVTFRCDPISEHNRLYWYRQTLGQGPEFLTYFQNEAQLEKSRLLSDRFSAERPKGSFSTLEIQRTEQGDSAMYLCASSQESVTEAFFGQGTRLTVV.

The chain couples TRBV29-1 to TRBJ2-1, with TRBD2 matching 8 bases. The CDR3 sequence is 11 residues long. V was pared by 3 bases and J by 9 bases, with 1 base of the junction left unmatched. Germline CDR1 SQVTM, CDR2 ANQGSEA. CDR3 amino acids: CSVDGGGEQFF. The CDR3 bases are TGCAGCGTTGACGGGGGGGGTGAGCAGTTCTTC.

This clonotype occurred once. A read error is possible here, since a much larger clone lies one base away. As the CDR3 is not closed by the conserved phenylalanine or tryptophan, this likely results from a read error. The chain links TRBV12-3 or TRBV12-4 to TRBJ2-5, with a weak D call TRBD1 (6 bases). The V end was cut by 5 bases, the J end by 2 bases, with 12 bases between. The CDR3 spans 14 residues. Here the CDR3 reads CASSPGTHQETQYL. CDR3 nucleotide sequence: TGTGCCAGCAGTCCCGGGACACATCAAGAGACCCAGTACCTC.

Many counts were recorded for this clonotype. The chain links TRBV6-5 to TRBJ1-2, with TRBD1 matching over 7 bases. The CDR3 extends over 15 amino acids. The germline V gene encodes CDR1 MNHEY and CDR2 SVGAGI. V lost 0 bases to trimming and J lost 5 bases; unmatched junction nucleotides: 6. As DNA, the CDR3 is TGTGCCAGCAGTTACTCACCCGGGACAGATTATGGCTACACCTTC. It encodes CASSYSPGTDYGYTF.

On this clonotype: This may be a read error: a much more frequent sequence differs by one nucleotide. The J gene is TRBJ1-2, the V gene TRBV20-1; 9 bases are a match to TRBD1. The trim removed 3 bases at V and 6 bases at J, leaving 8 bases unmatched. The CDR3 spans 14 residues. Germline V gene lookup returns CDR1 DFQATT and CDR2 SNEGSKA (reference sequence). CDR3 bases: TGCAGTGCTAGGTCCGGGACAGGGAGGGATGGCTACACCTTC. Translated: CSARSGTGRDGYTF.

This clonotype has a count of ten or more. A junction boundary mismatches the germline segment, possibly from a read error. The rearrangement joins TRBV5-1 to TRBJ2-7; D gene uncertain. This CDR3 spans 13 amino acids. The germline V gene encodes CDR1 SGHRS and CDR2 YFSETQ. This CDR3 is CASSFGSSYEQYF. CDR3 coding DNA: TGTGCCAGCAGCTTCGGGTCCTCCTACGAGCAGTACTTC.

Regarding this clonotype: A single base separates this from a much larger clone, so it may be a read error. CDR3 region: CASSRRNQPQHF. CDR3 coding DNA: TGTGCCAGTAGTCGGCGAAATCAGCCCCAGCATTTT. This rearrangement joins TRBV19 to TRBJ1-5, with D unresolved. Germline V gives CDR1 LNHDA, CDR2 SQIVND (reference sequence). Trimming pared 5 bases from V and 4 bases from J, leaving 6 bases between. CDR3 length equals 12 residues. Full variable domain (remainder filled in from reference TRBV19 and TRBJ1-5): DGGITQSPKYLFRKEGQNVTLSCEQNLNHDAMYWYRQDPGQGLRLIYYSQIVNDFQKGDIAEGYSVSREKKESFPLTVTSAQKNPTAFYLCASSRRNQPQHFGDGTRLSIL.

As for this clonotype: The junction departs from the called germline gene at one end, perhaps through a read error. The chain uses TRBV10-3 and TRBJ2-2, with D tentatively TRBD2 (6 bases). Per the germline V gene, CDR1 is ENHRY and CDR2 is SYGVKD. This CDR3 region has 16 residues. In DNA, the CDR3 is TGTGCCATTAGTGCCTCACGGACTACCTACACCGGGGAGCTGTTTTTT. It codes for CAISASRTTYTGELFF.

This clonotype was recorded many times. The CDR3 region is CASSLAEGFGYTF. CDR3 DNA: TGCGCCAGCAGCTTGGCCGAGGGGTTTGGCTACACCTTC. The J gene is TRBJ1-2, the V gene TRBV5-1; weak D call: TRBD1 (5 bases). V shed 0 bases and J shed 7 bases, with 10 bases lying between them. The CDR3 length is 13 residues. The germline V gene encodes CDR1 SGHRS and CDR2 YFSETQ.

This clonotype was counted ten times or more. DNA of the CDR3: TGTGCCAGCAGCTTAGGACAGGGGTTGGAAGCTTTCTTT. It encodes CASSLGQGLEAFF. This chain links TRBV7-9 with TRBJ1-1; TRBD1 matches at 8 bases. J was trimmed by 8 bases and V by 1 base; bases with no gene match: 3. This CDR3 is 13 amino acids long. Per germline, CDR1 SEHNR and CDR2 FQNEAQ (reference sequence). Based on the CDR3 plus reference TRBV7-9 and TRBJ1-1, the full variable domain is DTGVSQNPRHKITKRGQNVTFRCDPISEHNRLYWYRQTLGQGPEFLTYFQNEAQLEKSRLLSDRFSAERPKGSFSTLEIQRTEQGDSAMYLCASSLGQGLEAFFGQGTRLTVV.

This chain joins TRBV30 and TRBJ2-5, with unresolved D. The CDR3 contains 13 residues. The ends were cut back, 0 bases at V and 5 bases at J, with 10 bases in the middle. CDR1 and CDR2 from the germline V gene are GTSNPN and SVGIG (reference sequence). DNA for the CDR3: TGTGCCTGGAGTGTCCAGTCCTACGAGACCCAGTACTTC. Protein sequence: CAWSVQSYETQYF.

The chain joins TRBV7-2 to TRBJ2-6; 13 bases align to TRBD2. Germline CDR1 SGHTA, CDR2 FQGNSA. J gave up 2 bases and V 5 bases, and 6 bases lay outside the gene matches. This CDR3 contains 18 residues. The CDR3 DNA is TGTGCCAGCAGCCCCAAGGGACTAGCGGGAACTGGGGCCAACGTCCTGACTTTC. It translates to CASSPKGLAGTGANVLTF.

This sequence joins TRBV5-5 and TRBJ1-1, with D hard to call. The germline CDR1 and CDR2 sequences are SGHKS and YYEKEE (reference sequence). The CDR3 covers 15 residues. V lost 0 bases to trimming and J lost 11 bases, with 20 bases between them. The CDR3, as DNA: TGTGCCAGCAGCTTGGAACCCCCTCCGGGCATGCGGGCTTTCTTT. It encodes CASSLEPPPGMRAFF. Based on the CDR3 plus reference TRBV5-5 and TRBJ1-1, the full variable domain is DAGVTQSPTHLIKTRGQQVTLRCSPISGHKSVSWYQQVLGQGPQFIFQYYEKEERGRGNFPDRFSARQFPNYSSELNVNALLLGDSALYLCASSLEPPPGMRAFFGQGTRLTVV.

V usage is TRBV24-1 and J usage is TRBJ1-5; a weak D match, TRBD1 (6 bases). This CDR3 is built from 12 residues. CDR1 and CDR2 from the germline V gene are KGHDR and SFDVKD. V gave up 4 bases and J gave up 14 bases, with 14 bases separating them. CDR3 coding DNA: TGTGCCACCAGTGACCGGGACATCCAAAAGCATTTT. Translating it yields CATSDRDIQKHF.

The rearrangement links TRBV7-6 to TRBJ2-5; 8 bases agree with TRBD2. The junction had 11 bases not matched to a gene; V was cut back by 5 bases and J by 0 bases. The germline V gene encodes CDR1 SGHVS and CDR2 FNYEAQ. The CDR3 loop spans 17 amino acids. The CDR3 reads CASSDKGRAGDQETQYF. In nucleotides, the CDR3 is TGTGCCAGCAGCGATAAAGGCCGAGCGGGGGACCAAGAGACCCAGTACTTC.

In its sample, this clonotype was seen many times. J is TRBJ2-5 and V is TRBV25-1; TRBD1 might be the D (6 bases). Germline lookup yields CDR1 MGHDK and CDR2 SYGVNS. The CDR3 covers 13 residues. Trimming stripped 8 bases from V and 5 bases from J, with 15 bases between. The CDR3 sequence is CASHQWQGETQYF. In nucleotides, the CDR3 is TGTGCCAGCCATCAGTGGCAGGGGGAGACCCAGTACTTC.

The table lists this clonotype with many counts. The CDR3 spells CASEISVYSNQPQHF. The CDR3 bases are TGTGCCAGTGAGATCTCGGTTTATAGCAATCAGCCCCAGCATTTT. The chain uses TRBV19 and TRBJ1-5; no clear D gene. The CDR3 loop spans 15 amino acids. Germline V lookup: CDR1 LNHDA, CDR2 SQIVND (reference sequence). V lost 8 bases and J 0 bases, leaving 14 bases between the germline ends. The whole variable domain, remainder taken from reference TRBV19 and TRBJ1-5, is DGGITQSPKYLFRKEGQNVTLSCEQNLNHDAMYWYRQDPGQGLRLIYYSQIVNDFQKGDIAEGYSVSREKKESFPLTVTSAQKNPTAFYLCASEISVYSNQPQHFGDGTRLSIL.

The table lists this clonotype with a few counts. CDR3 DNA: TGTGCCAGCAGTTTGTATTCGGGGGACCAGCATTTT. Translating gives CASSLYSGDQHF. The gene calls are TRBV28 and TRBJ1-5; D may be TRBD1 (5 bases). V shed 3 bases and J shed 12 bases, with 12 bases lying between them. The CDR3 totals 12 residues. CDR1 and CDR2 from the germline V gene are MDHEN and SYDVKM.

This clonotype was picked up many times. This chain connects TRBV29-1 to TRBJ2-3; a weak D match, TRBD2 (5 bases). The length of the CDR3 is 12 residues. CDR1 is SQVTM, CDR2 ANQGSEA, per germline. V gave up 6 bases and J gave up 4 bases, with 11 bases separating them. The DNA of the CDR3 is TGCAGCGTGGACGCGGGTGCAGATACGCAGTATTTT. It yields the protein CSVDAGADTQYF.

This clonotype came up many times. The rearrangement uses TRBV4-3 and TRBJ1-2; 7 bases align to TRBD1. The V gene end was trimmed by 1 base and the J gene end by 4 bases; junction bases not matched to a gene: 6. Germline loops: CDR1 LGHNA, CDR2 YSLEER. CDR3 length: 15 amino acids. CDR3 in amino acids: CASSQATGSGYGYTF. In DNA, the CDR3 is TGCGCCAGCAGCCAAGCGACAGGGAGCGGCTATGGCTACACCTTC.

CDR3 sequence (DNA): TGTGCCAGCAGTTTAGCTGGGGAGAACACTGAAGCTTTCTTT. Its protein is CASSLAGENTEAFF. The chain carries TRBV27 and TRBJ1-1; no definite D call. V shed 2 bases and J shed 1 base, with 8 bases lying between them. Germline V gene data show CDR1 as MNHEY and CDR2 as SMNVEV (reference sequence). The CDR3 covers 14 residues.

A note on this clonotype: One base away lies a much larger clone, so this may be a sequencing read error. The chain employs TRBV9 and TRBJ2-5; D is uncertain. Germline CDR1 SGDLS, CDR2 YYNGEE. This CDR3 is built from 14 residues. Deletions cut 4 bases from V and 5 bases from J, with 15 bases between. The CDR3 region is CASSPQRLGETQYF. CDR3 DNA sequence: TGTGCCAGCAGCCCACAGAGGTTGGGGGAGACCCAGTACTTC.